Shown below are 25 T cell receptor beta chains from a single sample sequenced in a study of naive CD8 T cells in extremely preterm neonates. The method was immunoSEQ multiplex PCR; TCRdb's version includes in-frame clones alone and lacks a portion of them. The table includes about 5,100 clones, 95% to 98% detected once. The sample comprised naive CD8+ T cells from blood. The receptors shown here come from a human donor in good health.

V is TRBV27 and J is TRBJ1-1, with 10 bases aligning to TRBD1. V trimming: 5 bases; J trimming: 10 bases; junction bases outside the gene matches: 10. CDR1 and CDR2 from the germline V gene are MNHEY and SMNVEV (reference sequence). CDR3 size: 14 residues. CDR3 protein: CASSPWGGQGTAFF. As DNA, the CDR3 is TGTGCCAGCAGTCCGTGGGGGGGACAGGGGACAGCTTTCTTT.

The chain recombines TRBV4-1 with TRBJ2-7; TRBD2 aligns across 13 bases. V lost 1 base, J lost 2 bases, and 2 bases stayed unmatched. The CDR3 runs 16 residues. CDR1 is MGHRA and CDR2 is YSYEKL in the germline V gene. The CDR3 reads CASSQVGTSGAYEQYF. The CDR3 DNA is TGCGCCAGCAGCCAAGTCGGGACTAGCGGGGCCTACGAGCAGTACTTC.

This rearrangement joins TRBV19 to TRBJ2-5; 11 bases match TRBD1. The V segment lost 8 bases and the J segment 4 bases; nucleotides outside the gene matches: 3. The CDR3 consists of 13 residues. Germline V gene sequence: CDR1 LNHDA, CDR2 SQIVND (reference sequence). In DNA form, the CDR3 reads TGTGCCAGTGCCGGGACAGGGGGAGAGACCCAGTACTTC. Its protein product is CASAGTGGETQYF.

The genes are TRBV9 and TRBJ1-4; D is unresolved. The CDR3 spans 15 residues. The germline V gene encodes CDR1 SGDLS and CDR2 YYNGEE. V lost 0 bases to trimming and J lost 0 bases, with 6 bases between them. Here the CDR3 reads CASSVAGATNEKLFF. CDR3 coding DNA: TGTGCCAGCAGCGTAGCCGGTGCAACTAATGAAAAACTGTTTTTT.

The chain employs TRBV9 and TRBJ2-1; no definite D call. Germline CDR1 is SGDLS and CDR2 is YYNGEE. V lost 1 base and J 4 bases, leaving 6 bases between the germline ends. This CDR3 comprises 13 residues. CDR3 DNA sequence: TGTGCCAGCAGCGTAAAGCCGTACAATGAGCAGTTCTTC. It specifies CASSVKPYNEQFF. The whole variable domain, filled in from reference TRBV9 and TRBJ2-1, reads DSGVTQTPKHLITATGQRVTLRCSPRSGDLSVYWYQQSLDQGLQFLIQYYNGEERAKGNILERFSAQQFPDLHSELNLSSLELGDSALYFCASSVKPYNEQFFGPGTRLTVL.

This chain links TRBV27 with TRBJ1-3, with no clear D. Germline lookup yields CDR1 MNHEY and CDR2 SMNVEV (reference sequence). This CDR3 has 15 amino acids. Trimming took 5 bases from V and 1 from J, leaving 12 bases between them. CDR3 amino acids: CASSIRLGSGNTIYF. In DNA, the CDR3 is TGTGCCAGCAGTATCAGACTAGGTTCTGGAAACACCATATATTTT.

This clone appeared once. The V call is TRBV27, the J call TRBJ2-3, with D perhaps matching TRBD2 (6 bases). The germline CDR1 and CDR2 sequences are MNHEY and SMNVEV (reference sequence). The length of the CDR3 is 14 residues. The V gene lost 6 bases and the J gene lost 5 bases, with 15 bases spanning the gap. CDR3: CASSLGTFGDTQYF. The CDR3 DNA reads TGTGCCAGCAGCCTAGGGACTTTTGGAGATACGCAGTATTTT.

The chain joins TRBV28 to TRBJ1-1, with TRBD1 as a possible D gene (5 bases). V lost 5 bases to trimming and J lost 4 bases, with 14 bases between them. The CDR3 runs 14 residues. Germline CDR1 is MDHEN and CDR2 is SYDVKM. The CDR3 sequence is CASSDPGEATEAFF. The CDR3 nucleotides are TGTGCCAGCAGTGATCCGGGGGAGGCCACTGAAGCTTTCTTT. The entire variable domain, with the rest obtained from reference TRBV28 and TRBJ1-1, is as follows: DVKVTQSSRYLVKRTGEKVFLECVQDMDHENMFWYRQDPGLGLRLIYFSYDVKMKEKGDIPEGYSVSREKKERFSLILESASTNQTSMYLCASSDPGEATEAFFGQGTRLTVV.

This clone was counted once. The chain carries TRBV12-1 and TRBJ2-1; TRBD2, the table's D call, was not compared with the DNA. TRBV12-1 is a pseudogene. The CDR3 has 16 residues. CDR3 in DNA: TGTGCCAGCAGCTTTGACCTAGCTCACGCCTACAATGAGCAGTTCTTC. Amino acid sequence: CASSFDLAHAYNEQFF.

Comment on this clone: The CDR3 ends on some other residue instead of the conserved phenylalanine or tryptophan, so this is likely a read error. The V and J genes are TRBV9 and TRBJ1-2; D call uncertain. The germline V gene encodes CDR1 SGDLS and CDR2 YYNGEE. Trimming stripped 0 bases from V and 2 bases from J, with 11 bases between. The CDR3 sequence is 15 residues long. The DNA of the CDR3 is TGTGCCAGCAGCGTAGGCAAAAGAGGGAACTATGGCTACACCCTC. This sequence encodes CASSVGKRGNYGYTL.

CDR3: CASSQDRRSSTDTQYF. The CDR3, as DNA: TGTGCCAGCAGCCAAGATAGGAGGTCAAGCACAGATACGCAGTATTTT. This chain connects TRBV4-2 to TRBJ2-3, with TRBD2 as a possible D gene (5 bases). Germline values: CDR1 LGHNA, CDR2 YNFKEQ. Trimming took 0 bases from V and 0 from J, leaving 10 bases between them. This CDR3 region has 16 residues.

This clone occurred once. The genes are TRBV7-3 and TRBJ1-2; 12 bases are a match to TRBD1. The CDR3 is 16 amino acids. Germline values: CDR1 SGHTA, CDR2 FQGTGA. V trimming: 5 bases; J trimming: 5 bases; junction bases outside the gene matches: 9. Here the CDR3 DNA reads TGTGCCAGCAGCATCGACGGGACAGGGGGCGCGTATGGCTACACCTTC. Encoded protein: CASSIDGTGGAYGYTF.

This clone has just a few counts. The J gene is TRBJ1-5, the V gene TRBV27; D is perhaps TRBD1 (6 bases). The V gene's germline CDR1 is MNHEY and CDR2 SMNVEV (reference sequence). The CDR3 length is 16 residues. V was clipped by 4 bases and J by 3 bases, with 16 bases between them. This chain's CDR3 is CASSSTGQRYNQPQHF. Here the CDR3 DNA reads TGTGCCAGCAGTTCGACAGGTCAGAGGTACAATCAGCCCCAGCATTTT.

V is TRBV4-1 and J is TRBJ1-5, with D perhaps matching TRBD1 (6 bases). This CDR3 region has 16 residues. CDR1 is MGHRA, CDR2 YSYEKL, per germline. V was shortened by 0 bases and J by 0 bases, with 9 bases between the two germline ends. The chain's CDR3 is CASSQEKGDSNQPQHF. The CDR3 nucleotides are TGCGCCAGCAGCCAAGAAAAGGGGGATAGCAATCAGCCCCAGCATTTT.

The J gene is TRBJ2-7, the V gene TRBV28; possible D gene TRBD1, 5 bases. Per germline, CDR1 MDHEN and CDR2 SYDVKM. The CDR3 length is 15 residues. V was shortened by 3 bases and J by 0 bases, with 12 bases between the two germline ends. The CDR3 is CASSFGTGVSYEQYF. CDR3 DNA: TGTGCCAGCAGTTTTGGCACAGGCGTCTCCTACGAGCAGTACTTC.

The rearrangement joins TRBV13 to TRBJ1-1; 7 nucleotides line up with TRBD1. V was clipped by 4 bases and J by 7 bases; unmatched bases: 6. CDR3 length: 13 residues. CDR1 is PRHDT and CDR2 is FYEKMQ in the germline V gene (reference sequence). The CDR3 bases are TGTGCCAGCAGCTCCGGGACAGAGCTTGAAGCTTTCTTT. Translation: CASSSGTELEAFF.

The V call is TRBV27, the J call TRBJ2-1; 13 positions agree with TRBD2. The CDR3 totals 16 residues. The ends lost 6 bases at V and 6 bases at J; junction bases unmatched: 8. Germline V gene sequence: CDR1 MNHEY, CDR2 SMNVEV (reference sequence). Here the CDR3 reads CASRTPGLAGRNEQFF. In DNA, the CDR3 is TGTGCCAGCAGAACCCCGGGACTAGCGGGACGCAATGAGCAGTTCTTC.

This rearrangement joins TRBV9 to TRBJ2-1; 10 bases are a match to TRBD2. This CDR3 is built from 14 residues. Losses at the gene ends were 1 base for V and 8 bases for J; bases not matched to a gene: 3. The V gene's germline CDR1 is SGDLS and CDR2 YYNGEE. The CDR3 coding sequence is TGTGCCAGCAGCGTATTAGCGGGAGGCGATGAGCAGTTCTTC. Translating gives CASSVLAGGDEQFF.

This clone was seen once. The V call is TRBV27, the J call TRBJ2-1, with D unclear. The germline gives CDR1 MNHEY, CDR2 SMNVEV (reference sequence). Trimming shortened V by 5 bases and J by 3 bases, and 14 bases separated the two germline ends. The CDR3 is 15 amino acids. CDR3 nucleotides: TGTGCCAGCAGTATAGACATAAGCAGCTACAATGAGCAGTTCTTC. It yields the protein CASSIDISSYNEQFF.

The chain has TRBV4-1 and TRBJ2-6, with D perhaps TRBD1 (6 bases). The germline gives CDR1 MGHRA, CDR2 YSYEKL. Trimming left V 3 bases short and J 0 bases short, with 12 bases between. The CDR3 has 17 amino acids. CDR3 nucleotide sequence: TGCGCCAGCAGCCATGGACAGTTAATCTCTGGGGCCAACGTCCTGACTTTC. It translates to CASSHGQLISGANVLTF.

The chain uses TRBV30 and TRBJ2-7; 7 bases are shared with TRBD1. The CDR3 totals 15 residues. Germline V CDR1 and CDR2: GTSNPN, SVGIG (reference sequence). Germline trimming cut 3 bases from V and 3 bases from J; bases unmatched to any gene: 11. In DNA, the CDR3 is TGTGCCTGGAGCTATGGGCAGACAGGGAACTACGAGCAGTACTTC. This encodes CAWSYGQTGNYEQYF.

This rearrangement joins TRBV7-9 to TRBJ2-7; D gene uncertain. CDR1 and CDR2 (germline): SEHNR, FQNEAQ (reference sequence). With 1 base removed from V and 4 bases from J, the gap between germline ends came to 5 bases. This CDR3 spans 12 amino acids. The CDR3 DNA sequence: TGTGCCAGCAGCTTAGTATCTTACGAGCAGTACTTC. The encoded protein is CASSLVSYEQYF. Full variable domain (outside the CDR3, taken from reference TRBV7-9 and TRBJ2-7): DTGVSQNPRHKITKRGQNVTFRCDPISEHNRLYWYRQTLGQGPEFLTYFQNEAQLEKSRLLSDRFSAERPKGSFSTLEIQRTEQGDSAMYLCASSLVSYEQYFGPGTRLTVT.

J is TRBJ2-5 and V is TRBV4-1; a possible D gene is TRBD1 (5 bases). The J call is uncertain, as TRBJ2-7 better fits the DNA end. The CDR3 length is 14 residues. Germline lookup yields CDR1 MGHRA and CDR2 YSYEKL. The CDR3 DNA is TGCGCCAGCAGCCAAGCGCAGGGCCCCGTCGAGCAGTACTTC. It codes for CASSQAQGPVEQYF.

The V and J genes are TRBV10-3 and TRBJ1-2, with D unclear. The CDR3 is made up of 12 amino acids. Germline loops: CDR1 ENHRY, CDR2 SYGVKD. The ends were cut back, 0 bases at V and 10 bases at J, with 9 bases in the middle. CDR3 bases: TGTGCCATCAGTGAGTCGCGAGTGTACTACACCTTC. Encoded protein: CAISESRVYYTF.

The chain recombines TRBV27 with TRBJ2-5, with 11 bases aligning to TRBD1. Germline V CDR1 and CDR2: MNHEY, SMNVEV (reference sequence). Germline trimming cut 5 bases from V and 5 bases from J; bases unmatched to any gene: 10. The CDR3 length is 16 residues. CDR3 sequence (DNA): TGTGCCAGCAGTCCGGGGACAGGGGGAGTACGGGAGACCCAGTACTTC. It yields the protein CASSPGTGGVRETQYF.